These 19 T cell receptor beta chains came from one sample sequenced in a study of T cell responses to AZD1222 COVID-19 vaccine. Repertoires were generated with immunoSEQ multiplex PCR, while TCRdb's copy carries only in-frame clones and drops some. Of about 150,000 clones in the sample, roughly nine tenths were seen once. Sample: peripheral blood, taken on day 0 of AZD1222 vaccination. These receptor sequences come from an adult in good health.

V gene TRBV2 combines with J gene TRBJ1-1, with a possible D match to TRBD1 (5 bases). The CDR3 loop spans 14 amino acids. The germline gives CDR1 SNHLY, CDR2 FYNNEI. V dropped 4 bases and J dropped 3 bases, with 12 bases sitting between them. In DNA, the CDR3 is TGTGCCAGCAGTGTCGAAGCAGGGTACACTGAAGCTTTCTTT. The encoded protein is CASSVEAGYTEAFF.

The J gene is TRBJ2-7, the V gene TRBV5-1; 9 bases match TRBD2. The germline V gene has CDR1 SGHRS and CDR2 YFSETQ. This CDR3 contains 15 residues. Losses at the gene ends were 0 bases for V and 3 bases for J; bases not matched to a gene: 4. The CDR3 region has the DNA TGCGCCAGCAGCTTGGGAACGACTAGCGGCTACGAGCAGTACTTC. It yields the protein CASSLGTTSGYEQYF.

The V call is TRBV5-1, the J call TRBJ1-2, with 8 bases lining up with TRBD1. J was trimmed by 4 bases and V by 0 bases; bases with no gene match: 8. This CDR3 spans 16 amino acids. Germline assignment: CDR1 SGHRS and CDR2 YFSETQ. CDR3 coding DNA: TGCGCCAGCAGCTTGGCCGGACAGGGCAGATCCTATGGCTACACCTTC. Protein product: CASSLAGQGRSYGYTF.

The chain uses TRBV19 and TRBJ2-1; the D call may be TRBD1 or TRBD2 (5 bases each). V was trimmed by 3 bases and J by 2 bases, leaving 11 bases between them. CDR1 and CDR2 (germline): LNHDA, SQIVND (reference sequence). This CDR3 spans 15 amino acids. The CDR3 loop reads CASSMLGTTYNEQFF. The CDR3 region has the DNA TGTGCCAGTAGTATGCTCGGGACCACCTACAATGAGCAGTTCTTC.

The chain combines TRBV4-3 with TRBJ2-5; 11 bases map to TRBD2. The V segment lost 0 bases and the J segment 0 bases; nucleotides outside the gene matches: 3. Germline assignment: CDR1 LGHNA and CDR2 YSLEER. The CDR3 has 17 amino acids. The CDR3 region has the DNA TGCGCCAGCAGCCAAGAGTGGACTAGCGGGTACCAAGAGACCCAGTACTTC. Translation gives CASSQEWTSGYQETQYF.

The chain has TRBV5-6 and TRBJ1-2, with D possibly being TRBD1 (6 bases). The CDR3 loop spans 16 amino acids. Per germline, CDR1 SGHDT and CDR2 YYEEEE. Trimming shortened V by 0 bases and J by 3 bases, and 15 bases separated the two germline ends. The CDR3 DNA is TGTGCCAGCAGCTTGGCCGGGGGCGTTTTGGACTATGGCTACACCTTC. As protein: CASSLAGGVLDYGYTF.

The chain joins TRBV28 to TRBJ1-5, with unresolved D. Looked up from germline, CDR1 is MDHEN and CDR2 is SYDVKM. This CDR3 is 12 amino acids long. Trimming removed 9 bases at V and 6 bases at J, with 12 bases between. The CDR3 sequence: CASSGPGQPQHF. CDR3 nucleotides: TGTGCCAGTAGCGGGCCGGGTCAGCCCCAGCATTTT.

The genes are TRBV6-5 and TRBJ2-1; 10 bases fit TRBD2. The CDR3 has 14 residues. Losses at the gene ends were 8 bases for V and 8 bases for J; bases not matched to a gene: 9. Germline V gene sequence: CDR1 MNHEY, CDR2 SVGAGI. In DNA form, the CDR3 reads TGTGCCAGCCGGGCTAGCGGGAGAGCGCATGAGCAGTTCTTC. Translating gives CASRASGRAHEQFF.

The V and J genes are TRBV5-1 and TRBJ2-7; possible D gene TRBD2, 6 bases. The CDR3 sequence is 15 residues long. Germline V CDR1 and CDR2: SGHRS, YFSETQ. The ends were cut back, 0 bases at V and 3 bases at J, with 13 bases in the middle. DNA for the CDR3: TGCGCCAGCAGCTTGGAGGCGGGAACAAGCTACGAGCAGTACTTC. Encoded protein: CASSLEAGTSYEQYF.

The chain recombines TRBV7-3 with TRBJ2-1; 9 bases map to TRBD2. CDR1 and CDR2 (germline): SGHTA, FQGTGA. The trim removed 5 bases at V and 2 bases at J, leaving 1 base unmatched. The CDR3 runs to 14 residues. CDR3 region: CASSPSGTYNEQFF. The CDR3 coding sequence is TGTGCCAGCAGCCCTAGCGGGACCTACAATGAGCAGTTCTTC.

V and J are TRBV24-1 and TRBJ2-1, with D possibly matching TRBD2 (5 bases). Germline CDR1 is KGHDR and CDR2 is SFDVKD. This CDR3 is 11 amino acids long. V lost 4 bases, J lost 10 bases, and 7 bases lay in between. The CDR3 region has the DNA TGTGCCACCAGTGACGGGATGGAGCAGTTCTTC. It yields the protein CATSDGMEQFF.

This chain connects TRBV3-1 (or the pseudogene TRBV3-2) to TRBJ2-5; D is possibly TRBD1 or TRBD2 (6 bases each). Trimming stripped 3 bases from V and 5 bases from J, with 13 bases between. The CDR3 runs 14 residues. Germline V CDR1 and CDR2: LGHDT, YNNKEL (reference sequence). The CDR3 DNA reads TGTGCCAGCAGCCACGTGAGGGGGGCGGAGACCCAGTACTTC. Protein sequence: CASSHVRGAETQYF.

This clone was seen only a few times. The J gene is TRBJ2-7, the V gene TRBV5-5; 8 bases agree with TRBD2. Trimming removed 4 bases from V and 0 bases from J; junction bases left unmatched: 12. Germline CDR1 reads SGHKS; CDR2 reads YYEKEE (reference sequence). This CDR3 has 17 amino acids. The chain's CDR3 is CASSRGTSLGPSYEQYF. For the CDR3, the DNA is TGTGCCAGCAGCCGAGGGACTAGTTTAGGCCCCTCCTACGAGCAGTACTTC.

The rearrangement links TRBV7-9 to TRBJ1-6, with a tentative D call TRBD1 (5 bases). The length of the CDR3 is 13 residues. V was pared by 5 bases and J by 9 bases, with 11 bases between. Per germline, CDR1 SEHNR and CDR2 FQNEAQ (reference sequence). CDR3 in amino acids: CASSPREGSPLHF. The CDR3 DNA reads TGTGCCAGCAGCCCCAGGGAGGGTTCACCCCTCCACTTT.

This chain joins TRBV5-4 and TRBJ2-3, with D perhaps matching TRBD2 (6 bases). The CDR3 extends over 16 amino acids. Trimming took off 4 bases at V and 2 bases at J, with 17 bases between the two ends. The germline gives CDR1 SGHNT, CDR2 YYREEE (reference sequence). DNA of the CDR3: TGTGCCAGCAGCCCGGGGCCGGGACTTTACACAGATACGCAGTATTTT. This encodes CASSPGPGLYTDTQYF.

This rearrangement joins TRBV9 to TRBJ1-2, with a weak D call TRBD1 (5 bases). Germline lookup yields CDR1 SGDLS and CDR2 YYNGEE. This CDR3 has 14 amino acids. Trimming took 4 bases from V and 6 from J, leaving 16 bases between them. The chain's CDR3 is CASSTRQTWHGYTF. The CDR3 nucleotides are TGTGCCAGCAGCACACGACAGACCTGGCATGGCTACACCTTC.

This rearrangement joins TRBV11-2 to TRBJ1-1, with 7 bases that match TRBD1. CDR1 and CDR2 (germline): SGHAT, FQNNGV. After removal of 5 bases from V and 5 bases from J, the junction contained 11 bases not matched to a gene. This CDR3 spans 15 amino acids. CDR3 sequence reads: CASSPIRGRGTEAFF. In DNA, the CDR3 is TGTGCCAGCAGCCCTATCAGGGGGAGAGGGACTGAAGCTTTCTTT.

As to this clone: Relative to the germline gene, one junction end is altered; a read error may explain this. The chain carries TRBV6-1 and TRBJ1-2; the match to TRBD1 covers 7 bases. Germline-derived CDR1 and CDR2 are MNHNS and SASEGT. This CDR3 has 15 amino acids. The CDR3: CASSKAGQSNYGYTF. CDR3 DNA: TGTGCCAGCAGTAAAGCGGGACAGTCTAACTATGGCTACACCTTC.

The chain carries TRBV5-6 and TRBJ2-7, with 11 bases that match TRBD2. CDR1 and CDR2 (germline): SGHDT, YYEEEE. The V gene end was trimmed by 1 base and the J gene end by 3 bases; junction bases not matched to a gene: 6. CDR3 length: 16 amino acids. Here the CDR3 DNA reads TGTGCCAGCAGCTTGTTATTCGGGACTAGCGGCTACGAGCAGTACTTC. This encodes CASSLLFGTSGYEQYF.